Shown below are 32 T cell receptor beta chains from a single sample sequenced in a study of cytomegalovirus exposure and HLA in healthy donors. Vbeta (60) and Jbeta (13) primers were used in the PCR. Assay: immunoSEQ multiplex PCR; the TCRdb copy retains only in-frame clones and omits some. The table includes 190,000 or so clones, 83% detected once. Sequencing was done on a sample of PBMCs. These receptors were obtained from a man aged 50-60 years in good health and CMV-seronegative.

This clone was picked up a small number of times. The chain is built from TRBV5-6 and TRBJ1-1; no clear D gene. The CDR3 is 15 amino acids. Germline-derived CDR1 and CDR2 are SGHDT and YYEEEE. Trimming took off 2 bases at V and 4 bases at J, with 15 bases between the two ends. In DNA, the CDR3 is TGTGCCAGCAGCTTCGGAGACGGGTCGGGCACTGAAGCTTTCTTT. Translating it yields CASSFGDGSGTEAFF.

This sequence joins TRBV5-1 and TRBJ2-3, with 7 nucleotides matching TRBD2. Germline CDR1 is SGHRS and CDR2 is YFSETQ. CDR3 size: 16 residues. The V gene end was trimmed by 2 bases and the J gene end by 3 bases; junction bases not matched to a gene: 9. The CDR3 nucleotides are TGCGCCAGCAGCTTAGGCGACGGGGGGTCGACAGATACGCAGTATTTT. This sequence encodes CASSLGDGGSTDTQYF.

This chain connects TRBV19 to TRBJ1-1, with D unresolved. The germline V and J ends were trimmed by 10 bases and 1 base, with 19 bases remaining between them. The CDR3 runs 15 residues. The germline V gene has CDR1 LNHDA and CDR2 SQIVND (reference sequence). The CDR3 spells CATRGRGRENTEAFF. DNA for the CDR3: TGTGCCACCCGAGGGCGGGGAAGGGAGAACACTGAAGCTTTCTTT.

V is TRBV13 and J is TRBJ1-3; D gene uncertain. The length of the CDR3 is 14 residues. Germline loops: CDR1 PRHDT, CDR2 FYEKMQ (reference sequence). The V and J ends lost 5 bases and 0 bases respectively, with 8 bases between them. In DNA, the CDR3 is TGTGCCAGCAGCCCACGGGGCTCTGGAAACACCATATATTTT. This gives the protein CASSPRGSGNTIYF.

CDR3 sequence (DNA): TGTGCCACTGCGGGCACCTACGAGCAGTACTTC. Its protein is CATAGTYEQYF. The V and J genes are TRBV28 and TRBJ2-7, with D possibly TRBD2 on 5 matching bases. The germline CDR1 and CDR2 sequences are MDHEN and SYDVKM. The CDR3 spans 11 residues. V lost 10 bases, J lost 2 bases, and 9 bases lay in between.

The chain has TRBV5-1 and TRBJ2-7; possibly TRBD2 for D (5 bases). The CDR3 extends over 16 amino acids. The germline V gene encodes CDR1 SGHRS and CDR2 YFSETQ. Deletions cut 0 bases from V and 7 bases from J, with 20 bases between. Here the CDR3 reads CASSLVASPSTGEQYF. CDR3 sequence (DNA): TGCGCCAGCAGCTTGGTTGCCTCCCCTTCTACGGGAGAGCAGTACTTC.

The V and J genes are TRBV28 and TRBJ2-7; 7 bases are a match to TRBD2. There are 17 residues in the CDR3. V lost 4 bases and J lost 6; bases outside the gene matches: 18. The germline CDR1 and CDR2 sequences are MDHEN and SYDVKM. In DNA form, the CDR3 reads TGTGCCAGCAGTTCCCCCGGTTTTGCGGGAGAAGTGCGCGAGCAGTACTTC. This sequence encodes CASSSPGFAGEVREQYF.

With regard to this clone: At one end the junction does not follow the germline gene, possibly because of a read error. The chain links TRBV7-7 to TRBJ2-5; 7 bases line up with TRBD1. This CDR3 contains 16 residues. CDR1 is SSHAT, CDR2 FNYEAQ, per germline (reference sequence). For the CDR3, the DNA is TGTGCTAGCAGCTTAGTCCCCACAGGGGCCCAAGAGACCCAGTACTTC. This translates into CASSLVPTGAQETQYF.

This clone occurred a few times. CDR3 nucleotide sequence: TGTGCCAGCAGCCCCGGGACTTTGAACACTGAAGCTTTCTTT. Translating gives CASSPGTLNTEAFF. The genes are TRBV9 and TRBJ1-1, with D possibly matching TRBD1 (5 bases). Germline V CDR1 and CDR2: SGDLS, YYNGEE. V lost 4 bases and J 0 bases, leaving 10 bases between the germline ends. The CDR3 is 14 amino acids. Filled out from reference TRBV9 and TRBJ1-1, the complete variable domain reads DSGVTQTPKHLITATGQRVTLRCSPRSGDLSVYWYQQSLDQGLQFLIQYYNGEERAKGNILERFSAQQFPDLHSELNLSSLELGDSALYFCASSPGTLNTEAFFGQGTRLTVV.

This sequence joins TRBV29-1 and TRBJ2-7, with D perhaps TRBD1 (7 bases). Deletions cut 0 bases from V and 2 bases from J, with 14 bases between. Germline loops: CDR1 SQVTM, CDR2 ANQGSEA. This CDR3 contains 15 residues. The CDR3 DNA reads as TGCAGCGTTGAAGAGTCGGAGGGGGCGCCCTACGAGCAGTACTTC. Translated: CSVEESEGAPYEQYF.

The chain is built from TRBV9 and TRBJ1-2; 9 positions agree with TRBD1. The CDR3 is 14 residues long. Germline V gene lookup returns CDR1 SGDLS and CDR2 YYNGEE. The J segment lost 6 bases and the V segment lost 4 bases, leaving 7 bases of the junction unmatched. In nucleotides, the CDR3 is TGTGCCAGCAGCCCCACAGGGGGCGGAGATGGCTACACCTTC. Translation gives CASSPTGGGDGYTF.

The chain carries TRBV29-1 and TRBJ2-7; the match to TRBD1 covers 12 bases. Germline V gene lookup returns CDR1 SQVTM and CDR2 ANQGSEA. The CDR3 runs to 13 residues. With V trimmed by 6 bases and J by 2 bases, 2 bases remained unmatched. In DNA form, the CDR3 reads TGCAGCGTAGGGGACAGGGGGCCCTACGAGCAGTACTTC. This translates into CSVGDRGPYEQYF.

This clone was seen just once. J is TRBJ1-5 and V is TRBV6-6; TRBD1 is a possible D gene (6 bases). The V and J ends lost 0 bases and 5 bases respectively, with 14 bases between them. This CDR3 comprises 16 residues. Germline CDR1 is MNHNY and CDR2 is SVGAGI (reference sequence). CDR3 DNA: TGTGCCAGCAGTTACTCGAGGAGGGGGGGCGATCAGCCCCAGCATTTT. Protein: CASSYSRRGGDQPQHF.

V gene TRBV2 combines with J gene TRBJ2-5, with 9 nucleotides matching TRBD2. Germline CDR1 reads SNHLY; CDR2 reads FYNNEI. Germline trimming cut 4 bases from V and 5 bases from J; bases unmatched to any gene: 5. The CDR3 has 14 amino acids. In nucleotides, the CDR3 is TGTGCCAGCAGTGGGGATAGCGGGAGTGAGACCCAGTACTTC. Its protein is CASSGDSGSETQYF. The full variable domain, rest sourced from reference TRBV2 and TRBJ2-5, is EPEVTQTPSHQVTQMGQEVILRCVPISNHLYFYWYRQILGQKVEFLVSFYNNEISEKSEIFDDQFSVERPDGSNFTLKIRSTKLEDSAMYFCASSGDSGSETQYFGPGTRLLVL.

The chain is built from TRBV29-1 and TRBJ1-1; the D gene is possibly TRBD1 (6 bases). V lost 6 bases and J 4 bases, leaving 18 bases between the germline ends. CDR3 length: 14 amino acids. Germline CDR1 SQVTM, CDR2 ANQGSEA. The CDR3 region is CSVGTGGPGTEAFF. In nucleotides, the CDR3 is TGCAGCGTCGGGACGGGGGGGCCGGGCACTGAAGCTTTCTTT.

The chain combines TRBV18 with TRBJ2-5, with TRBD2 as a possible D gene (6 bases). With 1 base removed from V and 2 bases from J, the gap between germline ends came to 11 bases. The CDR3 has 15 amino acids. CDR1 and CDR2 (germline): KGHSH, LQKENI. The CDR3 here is CASSPRAGTQETQYF. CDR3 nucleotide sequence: TGTGCCAGCTCACCACGTGCGGGGACGCAAGAGACCCAGTACTTC.

The CDR3 here is CASSPTGRYEQYF. The DNA of the CDR3 is TGTGCCAGCAGTCCAACAGGCCGATACGAGCAGTACTTC. V usage is TRBV6-6 and J usage is TRBJ2-7; D is possibly TRBD1 (5 bases). The CDR3 contains 13 residues. CDR1 is MNHNY, CDR2 SVGAGI, per germline (reference sequence). Trimming cost V 5 bases and J 4 bases, with 12 bases left between them.

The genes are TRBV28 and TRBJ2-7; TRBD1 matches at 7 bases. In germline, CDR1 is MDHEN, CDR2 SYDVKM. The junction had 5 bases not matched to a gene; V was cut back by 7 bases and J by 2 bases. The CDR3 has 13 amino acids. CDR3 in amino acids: CASIPGGTYEQYF. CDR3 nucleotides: TGTGCCAGCATCCCAGGGGGAACCTACGAGCAGTACTTC.

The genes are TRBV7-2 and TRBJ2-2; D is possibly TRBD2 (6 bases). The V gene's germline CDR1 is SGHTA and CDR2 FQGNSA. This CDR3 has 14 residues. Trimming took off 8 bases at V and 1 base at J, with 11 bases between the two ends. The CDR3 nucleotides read TGTGCCAGCTCGGGACTCTTGAACACCGGGGAGCTGTTTTTT. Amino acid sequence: CASSGLLNTGELFF.

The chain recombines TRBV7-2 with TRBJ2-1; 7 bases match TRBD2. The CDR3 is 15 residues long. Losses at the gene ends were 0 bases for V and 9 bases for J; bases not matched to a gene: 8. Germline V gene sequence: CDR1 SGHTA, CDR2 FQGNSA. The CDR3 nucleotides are TGTGCCAGCAGCTTAGCAGCGGGACGTTATAGTGAGCAGTTCTTC. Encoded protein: CASSLAAGRYSEQFF.

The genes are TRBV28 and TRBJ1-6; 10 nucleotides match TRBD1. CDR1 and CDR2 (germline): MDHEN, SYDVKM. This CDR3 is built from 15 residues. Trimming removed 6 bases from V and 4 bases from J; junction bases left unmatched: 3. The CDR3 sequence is CASRGGQGYNSPLHF. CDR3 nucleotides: TGTGCCAGCAGGGGGGGACAGGGGTATAATTCACCCCTCCACTTT.

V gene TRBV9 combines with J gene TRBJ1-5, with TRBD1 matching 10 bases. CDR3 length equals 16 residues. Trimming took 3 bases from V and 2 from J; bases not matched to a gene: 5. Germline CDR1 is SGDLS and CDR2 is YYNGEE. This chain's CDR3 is CASSAGGQGGNQPQHF. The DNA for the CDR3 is TGTGCCAGCAGCGCGGGTGGACAGGGGGGCAATCAGCCCCAGCATTTT.

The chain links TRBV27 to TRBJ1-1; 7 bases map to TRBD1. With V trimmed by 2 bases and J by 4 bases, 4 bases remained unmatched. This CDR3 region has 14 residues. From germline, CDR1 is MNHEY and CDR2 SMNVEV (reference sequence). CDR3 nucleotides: TGTGCCAGCAGTTTAGGAGACAGGGTCACTGAAGCTTTCTTT. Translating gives CASSLGDRVTEAFF.

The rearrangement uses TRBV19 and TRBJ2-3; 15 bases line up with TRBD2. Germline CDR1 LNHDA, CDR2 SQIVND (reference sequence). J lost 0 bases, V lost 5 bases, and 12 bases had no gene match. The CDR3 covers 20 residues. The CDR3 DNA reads TGTGCCAGTAGTCGAATGGGGGGACTAGCGGGGGGTACTAGCACAGATACGCAGTATTTT. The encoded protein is CASSRMGGLAGGTSTDTQYF. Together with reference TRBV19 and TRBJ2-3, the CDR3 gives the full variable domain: DGGITQSPKYLFRKEGQNVTLSCEQNLNHDAMYWYRQDPGQGLRLIYYSQIVNDFQKGDIAEGYSVSREKKESFPLTVTSAQKNPTAFYLCASSRMGGLAGGTSTDTQYFGPGTRLTVL.

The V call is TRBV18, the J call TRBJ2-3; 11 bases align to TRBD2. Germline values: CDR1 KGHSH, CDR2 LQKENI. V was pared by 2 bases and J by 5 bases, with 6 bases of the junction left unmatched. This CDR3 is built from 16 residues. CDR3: CASSPTHSGRGDTQYF. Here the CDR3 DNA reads TGTGCCAGCTCACCAACACATAGCGGGAGGGGAGATACGCAGTATTTT.

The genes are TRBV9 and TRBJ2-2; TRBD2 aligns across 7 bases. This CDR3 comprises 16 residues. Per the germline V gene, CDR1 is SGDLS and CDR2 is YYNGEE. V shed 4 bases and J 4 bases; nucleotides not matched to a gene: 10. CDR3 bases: TGTGCCAGCAGCATCTCGGGAGGAGGAGGCACCGGGGAGCTGTTTTTT. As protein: CASSISGGGGTGELFF.

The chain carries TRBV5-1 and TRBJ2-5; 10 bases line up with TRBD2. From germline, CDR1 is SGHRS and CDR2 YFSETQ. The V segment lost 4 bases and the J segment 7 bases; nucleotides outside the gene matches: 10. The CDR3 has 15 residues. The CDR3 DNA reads TGCGCCAGCAGCGAGGCAGCGGGGGGGGCCGGGACCCAGTACTTC. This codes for CASSEAAGGAGTQYF.

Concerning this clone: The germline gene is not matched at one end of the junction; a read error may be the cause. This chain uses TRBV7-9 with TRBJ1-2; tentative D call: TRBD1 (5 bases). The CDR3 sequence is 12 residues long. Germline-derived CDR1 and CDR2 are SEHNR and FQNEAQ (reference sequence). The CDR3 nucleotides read TGTTCCAGCAGCTTGACAGTTGGTGGCTACACCTTC. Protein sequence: CSSSLTVGGYTF. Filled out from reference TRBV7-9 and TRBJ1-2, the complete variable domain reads DTGVSQNPRHKITKRGQNVTFRCDPISEHNRLYWYRQTLGQGPEFLTYFQNEAQLEKSRLLSDRFSAERPKGSFSTLEIQRTEQGDSAMYLCSSSLTVGGYTFGSGTRLTVV.

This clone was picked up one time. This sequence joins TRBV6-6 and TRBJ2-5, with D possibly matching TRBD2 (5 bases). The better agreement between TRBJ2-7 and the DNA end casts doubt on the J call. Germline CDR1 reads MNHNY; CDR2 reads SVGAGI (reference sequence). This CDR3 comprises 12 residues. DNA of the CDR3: TGTGCCAGCAGCAGCGGAACCTACGAGCAGTACTTC. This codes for CASSSGTYEQYF.

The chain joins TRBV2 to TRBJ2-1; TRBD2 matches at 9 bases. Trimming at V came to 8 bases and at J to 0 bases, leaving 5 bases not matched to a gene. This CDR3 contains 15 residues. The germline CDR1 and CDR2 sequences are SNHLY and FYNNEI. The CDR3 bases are TGTGCCAGCGCGGCGGGGGGGAGCTCCTACAATGAGCAGTTCTTC. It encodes CASAAGGSSYNEQFF.

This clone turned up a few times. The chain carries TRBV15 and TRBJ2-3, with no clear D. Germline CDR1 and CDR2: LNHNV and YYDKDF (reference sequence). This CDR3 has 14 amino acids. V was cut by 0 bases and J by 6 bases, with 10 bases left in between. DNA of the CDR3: TGTGCCACCAGCAGAGATCAACTTGCCGATACGCAGTATTTT. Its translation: CATSRDQLADTQYF. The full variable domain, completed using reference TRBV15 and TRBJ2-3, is DAMVIQNPRYQVTQFGKPVTLSCSQTLNHNVMYWYQQKSSQAPKLLFHYYDKDFNNEADTPDNFQSRRPNTSFCFLDIRSPGLGDTAMYLCATSRDQLADTQYFGPGTRLTVL.

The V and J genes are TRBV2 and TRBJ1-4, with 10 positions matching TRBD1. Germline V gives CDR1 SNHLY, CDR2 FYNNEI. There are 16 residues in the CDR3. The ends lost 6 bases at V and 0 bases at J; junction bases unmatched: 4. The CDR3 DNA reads TGTGCCAGCAGCTTGACAGGGGGCGCAACTAATGAAAAACTGTTTTTT. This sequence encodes CASSLTGGATNEKLFF.